This T cell receptor (beta chain) was captured in a study of shared clonotypes between healthy human individuals. General study results and limits: Generation probabilities of non-shared clonotypes were lower (relative to those shared by all four donors).

This clone was seen a handful of times. Its antigen is not known. Method: immunoSEQ multiplex PCR; TCRdb's copy keeps in-frame clones and lacks some. The table lists about 1 million clones, around four fifths of them singletons. Germline-derived CDR1 and CDR2 are SGHNT and YYREEE (reference sequence). V lost 0 bases and J 4 bases, leaving 7 bases between the germline ends. CDR3 length: 13 residues. The chain uses TRBV5-4 and TRBJ1-2; no firm D call. The sequence was collected from a man between 18 and 35 years old in good health. Sequencing was done on a sample of memory CD4+ T cells sorted from blood. Noted subset: CD45RA-negative fraction. The CDR3 nucleotides read TGTGCCAGCAGCTTGGGGGCGACCTATGGCTACACCTTC. Translation: CASSLGATYGYTF.